The 17 T cell receptor beta chains listed next were all sequenced from one sample in a study of cytomegalovirus exposure and HLA in healthy donors. Primers for the PCR totalled 60 Vbeta and 13 Jbeta. Libraries were prepared by immunoSEQ multiplex PCR; TCRdb keeps only in-frame clonotypes and omits some of them. The repertoire holds 150,000 to 200,000 clones, with roughly four fifths as singletons. Material for sequencing was PBMCs. Every receptor here comes from a woman in her thirties or forties in good health and CMV-seronegative.

This clone was observed a handful of times. The rearrangement uses TRBV6-5 and TRBJ2-5, with a tentative D call TRBD2 (7 bases). V dropped 6 bases and J dropped 4 bases, with 9 bases sitting between them. The CDR3 runs to 12 residues. Germline V gives CDR1 MNHEY, CDR2 SVGAGI. In nucleotides, the CDR3 is TGTGCCAGCAGGGGGGGGCGAGAGACCCAGTACTTC. Amino acids: CASRGGRETQYF.

The rearrangement links TRBV15 to TRBJ2-2; the D is unclear. This CDR3 region has 17 residues. Trimming stripped 0 bases from V and 4 bases from J, with 15 bases between. Germline CDR1 LNHNV, CDR2 YYDKDF (reference sequence). Here the CDR3 DNA reads TGTGCCACCAGCAGAGATGCGTTGCAGGTGATCACCGGGGAGCTGTTTTTT. It specifies CATSRDALQVITGELFF.

Turning to this clone: Mismatch with germline at one junction end may stem from a read error. The chain uses TRBV18 and TRBJ1-5, with TRBD1 matching over 7 bases. The CDR3 has 13 residues. Per the germline V gene, CDR1 is KGHSH and CDR2 is LQKENI. The CDR3, as DNA: TGTGCCAACTCAGGTGACAGGGTTCAGCCCCAGCATTTT. Its translation: CANSGDRVQPQHF.

This clone turned up a few times. The chain combines TRBV19 with TRBJ1-1; D gene uncertain. The CDR3 totals 13 residues. With 5 bases removed from V and 2 bases from J, the gap between germline ends came to 9 bases. Germline V lookup: CDR1 LNHDA, CDR2 SQIVND (reference sequence). The CDR3: CASSHEHNTEAFF. The CDR3 DNA is TGTGCCAGTAGTCACGAGCACAACACTGAAGCTTTCTTT.

The chain uses TRBV7-9 and TRBJ2-5; D unresolved. Germline V gene lookup returns CDR1 SEHNR and CDR2 FQNEAQ (reference sequence). This CDR3 contains 12 residues. The V end was cut by 6 bases, the J end by 4 bases, with 9 bases between. CDR3 DNA: TGTGCCAGCAGTAAGTCTACAGAGACCCAGTACTTC. Its translation: CASSKSTETQYF.

The chain has TRBV10-1 and TRBJ2-5, with 8 bases identical to TRBD2. The germline gives CDR1 WNHNN, CDR2 SYGVQD (reference sequence). Trimming at V came to 3 bases and at J to 5 bases, leaving 8 bases not matched to a gene. CDR3 length: 15 amino acids. The CDR3 sequence: CASSDGGSGGETQYF. The CDR3 nucleotides read TGCGCCAGCAGTGATGGCGGGTCGGGAGGGGAGACCCAGTACTTC.

This chain connects TRBV6-5 to TRBJ2-3; 13 bases match TRBD2. The trim removed 2 bases at V and 4 bases at J, leaving 0 bases unmatched. Germline values: CDR1 MNHEY, CDR2 SVGAGI. CDR3 length: 15 amino acids. The DNA of the CDR3 is TGTGCCAGCAGTTACACTAGCGGGGGGGCAGATACGCAGTATTTT. Protein: CASSYTSGGADTQYF.

The genes are TRBV5-4 and TRBJ1-1; 10 bases are shared with TRBD1. The CDR3 is 13 amino acids. J was trimmed by 8 bases and V by 2 bases; bases with no gene match: 3. Germline V gene data show CDR1 as SGHNT and CDR2 as YYREEE (reference sequence). This CDR3 reads CASSFDRGLEAFF. The CDR3 DNA follows: TGTGCCAGCAGCTTTGACAGGGGGCTCGAAGCTTTCTTT.

V gene TRBV15 combines with J gene TRBJ1-2; a weak D match, TRBD1 (6 bases). V dropped 0 bases and J dropped 7 bases, with 18 bases sitting between them. From germline, CDR1 is LNHNV and CDR2 YYDKDF (reference sequence). This CDR3 comprises 16 residues. The CDR3 DNA follows: TGTGCCACCAGCAGAGACCAGATTCTACAGGGAAGTGGCTACACCTTC. Translation: CATSRDQILQGSGYTF.

The chain links TRBV5-1 to TRBJ1-1; D is perhaps TRBD1 (5 bases). The V gene lost 0 bases and the J gene lost 5 bases, with 17 bases spanning the gap. From germline, CDR1 is SGHRS and CDR2 YFSETQ. The CDR3 is 16 residues long. Here the CDR3 DNA reads TGCGCCAGCAGCTTGGCGGGTCCCCTTGGGGCGACTGAAGCTTTCTTT. Translating it yields CASSLAGPLGATEAFF.

The CDR3 protein is CASRLQGRSTEAFF. In DNA form, the CDR3 reads TGTGCCAGCAGACTTCAGGGGCGGTCCACCGAAGCTTTCTTT. The gene calls are TRBV21-1 and TRBJ1-1; TRBD1, the D gene given by the table, was not confirmed from the DNA. TRBV21-1 is a recognized pseudogene. CDR3 length: 14 residues.

The chain employs TRBV6-1 and TRBJ1-1; tentative D call: TRBD1 (5 bases). The CDR3 runs 14 residues. In germline, CDR1 is MNHNS, CDR2 SASEGT. The V end lost 4 bases, the J end lost 3 bases, and 12 bases lay between the germline ends. CDR3: CASSGSTDYTEAFF. Written as DNA, the CDR3 is TGTGCCAGCAGTGGGTCGACAGATTACACTGAAGCTTTCTTT.

V is TRBV7-9 and J is TRBJ2-3; 8 bases match TRBD1. CDR1 SEHNR and CDR2 FQNEAQ come from the germline V gene (reference sequence). The CDR3 length is 19 residues. The V and J ends lost 4 bases and 4 bases, in that order; junction bases with no gene match: 19. The CDR3, as DNA: TGTGCCAGCAGCTACCCCGGACAGGGACGCACGTATATCGCAGATACGCAGTATTTT. Translation: CASSYPGQGRTYIADTQYF.

A few counts support this clone. This chain links TRBV7-2 with TRBJ1-2, with 7 bases lining up with TRBD1. V was clipped by 5 bases and J by 1 base; unmatched bases: 7. Germline CDR1 and CDR2: SGHTA and FQGNSA. CDR3 length: 15 residues. The CDR3 DNA follows: TGTGCCAGCAGCGCTCGGACAGGAATTAACTATGGCTACACCTTC. Translating it yields CASSARTGINYGYTF.

The chain's CDR3 is CASSLLPGAGNTIYF. For the CDR3, the DNA is TGTGCCAGCAGTTTATTGCCAGGCGCTGGAAACACCATATATTTT. The V and J genes are TRBV27 and TRBJ1-3; no definite D call. The germline V gene encodes CDR1 MNHEY and CDR2 SMNVEV (reference sequence). V dropped 1 base and J dropped 2 bases, with 9 bases sitting between them. There are 15 residues in the CDR3.

The rearrangement joins TRBV5-1 to TRBJ2-7, with 9 bases that match TRBD1. This CDR3 has 14 residues. The J segment lost 6 bases and the V segment lost 4 bases, leaving 8 bases of the junction unmatched. CDR1 SGHRS and CDR2 YFSETQ come from the germline V gene. CDR3 in amino acids: CASSLRDRAGEQYF. The CDR3 region has the DNA TGCGCCAGCAGCCTCCGGGACAGGGCCGGCGAGCAGTACTTC.

The CDR3 bases are TGCGCCAGCAGCTTGGGGGGGTCGGGAGTAGCTTTCTTT. This gives the protein CASSLGGSGVAFF. The chain recombines TRBV5-1 with TRBJ1-1; tentative D call: TRBD1 (5 bases). The CDR3 runs 13 residues. V lost 0 bases and J 10 bases, leaving 13 bases between the germline ends. Germline V gene data show CDR1 as SGHRS and CDR2 as YFSETQ. Full variable domain (missing parts from reference TRBV5-1 and TRBJ1-1): KAGVTQTPRYLIKTRGQQVTLSCSPISGHRSVSWYQQTPGQGLQFLFEYFSETQRNKGNFPGRFSGRQFSNSRSEMNVSTLELGDSALYLCASSLGGSGVAFFGQGTRLTVV.